The 2 T cell receptor beta chains reported below all come from one sample, sequenced in a study of T cell responses to AZD1222 COVID-19 vaccine. Sequencing used immunoSEQ multiplex PCR; TCRdb keeps in-frame clones, though not all of them. The sample shows 150,000 or so clones, 91% of them seen only once. This material consisted of peripheral blood, taken 28 days after the second AZD1222 dose. The receptors shown here come from an adult who received the AZD1222 COVID-19 vaccine.

The table lists this clone with a count of one. The V and J genes are TRBV19 and TRBJ1-2; possible D gene TRBD1, 6 bases. The CDR3 contains 16 residues. V lost 4 bases, J lost 5 bases, and 20 bases lay in between. Germline assignment: CDR1 LNHDA and CDR2 SQIVND (reference sequence). The CDR3 loop is CASSTQAGHPRYGYTF. The CDR3 nucleotides are TGTGCCAGTAGTACACAGGCGGGACACCCCAGATATGGCTACACCTTC.

The chain links TRBV19 to TRBJ1-2, with 7 bases aligning to TRBD1. The germline CDR1 and CDR2 sequences are LNHDA and SQIVND (reference sequence). CDR3 length equals 12 residues. With 9 bases clipped from V and 8 bases from J, the junction kept 9 bases outside the gene matches. CDR3 in DNA: TGTGCCAGCAAGGGGGCCAGGCGCGGCTACACCTTC. This encodes CASKGARRGYTF.